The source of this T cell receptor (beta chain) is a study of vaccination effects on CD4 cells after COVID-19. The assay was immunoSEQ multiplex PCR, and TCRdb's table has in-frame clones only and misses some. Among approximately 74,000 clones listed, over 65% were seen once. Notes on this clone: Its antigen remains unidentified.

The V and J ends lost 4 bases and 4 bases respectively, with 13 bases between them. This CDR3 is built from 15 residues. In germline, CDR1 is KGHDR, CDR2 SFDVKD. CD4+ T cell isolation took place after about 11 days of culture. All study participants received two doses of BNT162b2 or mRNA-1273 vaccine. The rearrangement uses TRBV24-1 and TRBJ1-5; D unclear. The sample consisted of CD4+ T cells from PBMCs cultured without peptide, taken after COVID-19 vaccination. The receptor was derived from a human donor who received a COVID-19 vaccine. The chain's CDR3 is CATSDPKGGNQPQHF. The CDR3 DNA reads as TGTGCCACCAGTGACCCCAAAGGCGGGAATCAGCCCCAGCATTTT.